This TCR beta chain derives from a study of blood T cell repertoires in COVID-19 (dated by TCRdb to the early 2020s). Regarding the complete study: Collaborator samples came from the United States, Italy and Spain and covered acute and convalescent phases of COVID-19. Deeply sampled blood TCRbeta repertoires from subjects exposed to, actively infected with, or recovered from COVID-19 were included in the dataset. Samples came from the ongoing ImmuneRACE study (first 160 participants) plus 1,254 subjects from 6 global collaborators. Nearly every sample came with metadata listing a de-identified subject ID, COVID-19 status, age in years and sex. The repertoires were made available in a free public database intended to serve as a resource for research on the immune response to SARS-CoV-2. Where HLA class I and class II types were available, the types were taken from metadata supplied by the sample provider, not from assay-based typing. The prospective study material was composed of cDNA or gDNA derived from T cells, B-cell-depleted T cells, or PBMCs.

The immunoSEQ Assay, a bias-controlled multiplex PCR, was used to amplify TCRbeta CDR3 regions from genomic DNA. The study's processing was this. The number of nucleated cells in each sample was estimated from the amplification of reference gene primers within the assay. To quantify the absolute abundance of each unique TCRbeta CDR3 rearrangement, sequence reads were collapsed and filtered. Productive Simpson clonality was computed per sample as the square root of Simpson's diversity index over productive rearrangements. TCRdb provides this immuneACCESS table in a form limited to in-frame rearrangements. Some clones are lacking; in checked studies, under half of them reflect an unresolved V gene, and why the rest are absent is not known. The D gene and trimming were derived from the DNA, and the V and J assignments and clone size from that table. In all, the sample holds 210,000 or so clones, and approximately 80% of those were seen once. Together, the top ten hold approximately 4.6% of the sample.

Overall study results and their limits: The quantity of clinical and demographic metadata differed by source and by participant and was supplied without curation.

Participants in the prospective study were enrolled through a virtual design, were aged 18 to 89 years, and lived in approximately 25 United States geographic areas. To assign participants to cohorts, the prospective study relied on clinical history that participants themselves reported in a screening survey and a study questionnaire. Each participant in the prospective study had whole blood, serum and a nasopharyngeal or oropharyngeal swab collected by mobile phlebotomists. Prospective study participants could optionally give additional blood draws and questionnaires over a roughly two-month period. Blood samples from the prospective study were shipped frozen or at room temperature prior to DNA extraction. Comment on this clone: Its antigen is unknown. Base quality data are lacking; no much larger clone is found one base away.

Input material: PBMCs or T cells enriched from blood (not recorded which). The TCR comes from a man in his thirties or forties with acute COVID-19.

The CDR3: CASSSGLRRETNYGYTF. The nucleotide sequence reads TGTGCCAGCAGTTCGGGATTAAGGAGAGAGACTAACTATGGCTACACCTTC. The chain is made from TRBV28 and TRBJ1-2; the D gene is unclear. For CDR1 and CDR2, the germline V gene lists MDHEN and SYDVKM. The CDR3 runs 17 residues from the cysteine to the phenylalanine. Kept here is only the CDR3 DNA, which spans 51 bases and is read in frame from base 1. V drops 4 bases and J drops 0 bases, leaving 18 bases in between.